A selection of T cell receptor beta chains follows, all from one sample in a study of shared clonotypes between healthy human individuals. Using immunoSEQ multiplex PCR, the repertoire was profiled, and TCRdb retains in-frame clones only, with some absent. The sample records about 960,000 clones, over 75% being singletons. Sequenced sample: memory CD4+ T cells sorted from blood. Receptor source: a man aged 18 to 29 in good health. Each CDR3 is given with its conserved first and last residue. The D gene is left open where the match is weak. Not all rows give a size; the values are once, few, many and, for expanded clones, a class.

size: -; D: -; V: TRBV28; J: TRBJ2-1; length: 15; CDR3: CASSTYRGPYNEQFF; DNA: TGTGCCAGCAGTACGTACCGGGGGCCCTACAATGAGCAGTTCTTC
size: -; D: -; V: TRBV12-5; J: TRBJ2-1; length: 13; CDR3: CASSFRTVNEQFF; DNA: TGTGCTAGTTCTTTTCGGACGGTTAATGAGCAGTTCTTC
size: -; D: -; V: TRBV18; J: TRBJ1-2; length: 14; CDR3: CASSSNLDRKVDTF; DNA: TGTGCCAGCTCGTCAAATTTAGACAGGAAGGTGGACACCTTC
size: -; D: -; V: TRBV18; J: TRBJ1-3; length: 16; CDR3: CASSLTTEGSGNTIYF; DNA: TGTGCCAGCTCACTGACGACGGAAGGCTCTGGAAACACCATATATTTT
size: few; D: TRBD1; V: TRBV29-1; J: TRBJ2-1; length: 10; CDR3: CSGKEGAQFF; DNA: TGCAGCGGGAAAGAGGGGGCGCAGTTCTTC
size: -; D: -; V: TRBV7-3; J: TRBJ2-5; length: 15; CDR3: CASSPLGGAKETQYF; DNA: TGTGCCAGCAGCCCCCTAGGGGGGGCAAAAGAGACCCAGTACTTC
size: -; D: TRBD1; V: TRBV18; J: TRBJ2-2; length: 15; CDR3: CASSQGTGHTGELFF; DNA: TGTGCCAGCTCACAGGGGACAGGTCACACCGGGGAGCTGTTTTTT
size: few; D: -; V: TRBV5-1; J: TRBJ2-5; length: 15; CDR3: CASSLVVGVQETQYF; DNA: TGCGCCAGCAGCTTGGTAGTGGGGGTCCAAGAGACCCAGTACTTC
size: -; D: -; V: TRBV6-5; J: TRBJ1-3; length: 12; CDR3: CAAGRLGNTIYF; DNA: TGTGCCGCAGGACGGCTTGGAAACACCATATATTTT
size: -; D: -; V: TRBV5-1; J: TRBJ1-2; length: 13; CDR3: CASSWGTSDGYTF; DNA: TGCGCCAGCAGCTGGGGGACATCGGATGGCTACACCTTC
size: once; D: TRBD2; V: TRBV2; J: TRBJ2-5; length: 13; CDR3: CAAKETSWETQYF; DNA: TGTGCCGCAAAGGAGACTAGCTGGGAGACCCAGTACTTC
size: few; D: -; V: TRBV7-8; J: TRBJ2-3; length: 13; CDR3: CASCGSSTDTQYF; DNA: TGTGCCAGCTGCGGATCTAGCACAGATACGCAGTATTTT
size: few; D: -; V: TRBV7-2; J: TRBJ2-2; length: 16; CDR3: CASSLAQLANTGELFF; DNA: TGTGCCAGCAGCTTAGCGCAGCTAGCGAACACCGGGGAGCTGTTTTTT
size: few; D: TRBD2; V: TRBV2; J: TRBJ2-3; length: 13; CDR3: CASSENTSGRQYF; DNA: TGTGCCAGCAGTGAAAATACTAGCGGTCGGCAGTATTTT
size: once; D: TRBD2; V: TRBV5-1; J: TRBJ2-7; length: 14; CDR3: CASSGTSGSREQYF; DNA: TGCGCCAGCAGCGGGACTAGCGGGAGTCGAGAGCAGTACTTC
size: once; D: -; V: TRBV10-3; J: TRBJ2-2; length: 12; CDR3: CASGTNTGELFF; DNA: TGTGCCAGCGGAACGAACACCGGGGAGCTGTTTTTT
size: once; D: TRBD2; V: TRBV10-3; J: TRBJ2-2; length: 14; CDR3: CAISGGLAAGELFF; DNA: TGTGCCATCAGTGGGGGACTAGCGGCCGGGGAGCTGTTTTTT
size: -; D: -; V: TRBV18; J: TRBJ2-7; length: 10; CDR3: CASSLKLDFF; DNA: TGTGCCAGCTCACTGAAATTGGACTTTTTC
size: -; D: -; V: TRBV7-8; J: TRBJ1-5; length: 14; CDR3: CASSYRTADQPQHF; DNA: TGTGCCAGCAGCTATAGGACAGCAGATCAGCCCCAGCATTTT
size: -; D: -; V: TRBV2; J: TRBJ2-5; length: 12; CDR3: CASSWGEETQYF; DNA: TGTGCCAGCAGCTGGGGGGAAGAGACCCAGTACTTC
size: many; D: TRBD1; V: TRBV15; J: TRBJ2-7; length: 13; CDR3: CATSANSGGEQYF; DNA: TGTGCCACCAGCGCAAACTCAGGGGGCGAGCAGTACTTC
size: -; D: TRBD1; V: TRBV10-3; J: TRBJ2-2; length: 15; CDR3: CAISPGQGGTGELFF; DNA: TGTGCCATCAGCCCCGGACAGGGCGGCACCGGGGAGCTGTTTTTT
size: -; D: -; V: TRBV28; J: TRBJ1-1; length: 15; CDR3: CASSRPGPANTEAFF; DNA: TGTGCCAGCAGCCGTCCGGGACCGGCGAACACTGAAGCTTTCTTT
size: -; D: -; V: TRBV30; J: TRBJ2-7; length: 14; CDR3: CAWSPTGTTNEQYF; DNA: TGTGCCTGGAGTCCAACCGGGACCACGAACGAGCAGTACTTC
size: -; D: -; V: TRBV10-3; J: TRBJ1-2; length: 14; CDR3: CAITDLQGSYGYTF; DNA: TGTGCCATCACCGACCTACAGGGATCCTATGGCTACACCTTC
size: -; D: -; V: TRBV29-1; J: TRBJ2-2; length: 15; CDR3: CSGGTATSNTGELFF; DNA: TGCAGCGGCGGGACAGCCACCTCGAACACCGGGGAGCTGTTTTTT
size: once; D: -; V: TRBV14; J: TRBJ2-7; length: 11; CDR3: CASAKYNEQYF; DNA: TGTGCCAGCGCGAAGTACAACGAGCAGTACTTC
size: -; D: -; V: TRBV10-2; J: TRBJ2-7; length: 11; CDR3: CASSPGDEQYF; DNA: TGCGCCAGCAGTCCAGGTGACGAGCAGTACTTC
size: -; D: -; V: TRBV9; J: TRBJ2-7; length: 12; CDR3: CASSSRHYEQYF; DNA: TGTGCCAGCAGCTCCCGACACTACGAGCAGTACTTC
size: -; D: -; V: TRBV27; J: TRBJ2-7; length: 13; CDR3: CASSVDSSYEQYF; DNA: TGTGCCAGCAGTGTGGACTCCTCCTACGAGCAGTACTTC
size: -; D: -; V: TRBV19; J: TRBJ1-1; length: 17; CDR3: CASTQRGRGSLNTEAFF; DNA: TGTGCCAGTACCCAGAGGGGCAGGGGCTCTTTGAACACTGAAGCTTTCTTT
size: -; D: -; V: TRBV10-3; J: TRBJ2-1; length: 13; CDR3: CAILAGATNEQFF; DNA: TGTGCCATCTTGGCAGGGGCTACCAATGAGCAGTTCTTC
size: -; D: TRBD2; V: TRBV6-1; J: TRBJ2-3; length: 16; CDR3: CASSELLAGVSDTQYF; DNA: TGTGCCAGCAGTGAACTACTAGCGGGAGTTTCAGATACGCAGTATTTT
size: few; D: -; V: TRBV14; J: TRBJ1-6; length: 14; CDR3: CASSQVGSVSPLHF; DNA: TGTGCCAGCAGCCAAGTCGGAAGTGTCTCACCCCTCCACTTT
size: -; D: TRBD1; V: TRBV7-2; J: TRBJ1-5; length: 16; CDR3: CASSRGGTGLNQPQHF; DNA: TGTGCCAGCAGCCGAGGAGGGACAGGACTCAATCAGCCCCAGCATTTT
size: -; D: -; V: TRBV15; J: TRBJ2-1; length: 19; CDR3: CATSRDFRSGPSSYNEQFF; DNA: TGTGCCACCAGCAGAGATTTCAGGTCAGGACCTAGCTCCTACAATGAGCAGTTCTTC
size: -; D: TRBD2; V: TRBV6-6; J: TRBJ2-5; length: 13; CDR3: CASRSGDQETQYF; DNA: TGTGCCAGCCGAAGCGGGGATCAAGAGACCCAGTACTTC
size: -; D: -; V: TRBV5-1; J: TRBJ2-1; length: 15; CDR3: CASSPGTPRGNEQFF; DNA: TGCGCCAGCAGCCCCGGGACTCCCCGCGGTAATGAGCAGTTCTTC
size: once; D: TRBD2; V: TRBV5-1; J: TRBJ2-1; length: 15; CDR3: CASRPGLAEYNEQFF; DNA: TGCGCCAGCAGACCGGGACTAGCGGAGTACAATGAGCAGTTCTTC
size: -; D: TRBD1; V: TRBV6-6; J: TRBJ1-1; length: 13; CDR3: CASSLTGVTEAFF; DNA: TGTGCCAGCAGTCTCACAGGGGTTACTGAAGCTTTCTTT
size: -; D: TRBD1; V: TRBV5-1; J: TRBJ2-7; length: 14; CDR3: CASSKGQGVYEQYF; DNA: TGCGCCAGCAGCAAGGGACAGGGGGTCTACGAGCAGTACTTC
size: many; D: TRBD2; V: TRBV5-1; J: TRBJ2-5; length: 18; CDR3: CASSLATSGGAGRETQYF; DNA: TGCGCCAGCAGCTTGGCGACTAGCGGGGGGGCCGGTAGAGAGACCCAGTACTTC
size: -; D: TRBD1; V: TRBV7-9; J: TRBJ1-2; length: 12; CDR3: CASSPGTEGYTF; DNA: TGTGCCAGCAGCCCGGGGACAGAAGGCTACACCTTC
size: -; D: TRBD2; V: TRBV30; J: TRBJ2-1; length: 15; CDR3: CAWSVGTSSYNEQFF; DNA: TGTGCCTGGAGTGTAGGGACTAGCTCTTACAATGAGCAGTTCTTC
size: -; D: -; V: TRBV7-9; J: TRBJ2-3; length: 14; CDR3: CASTRSGGPDTQYF; DNA: TGTGCCAGCACCCGGTCGGGGGGCCCCGATACGCAGTATTTT